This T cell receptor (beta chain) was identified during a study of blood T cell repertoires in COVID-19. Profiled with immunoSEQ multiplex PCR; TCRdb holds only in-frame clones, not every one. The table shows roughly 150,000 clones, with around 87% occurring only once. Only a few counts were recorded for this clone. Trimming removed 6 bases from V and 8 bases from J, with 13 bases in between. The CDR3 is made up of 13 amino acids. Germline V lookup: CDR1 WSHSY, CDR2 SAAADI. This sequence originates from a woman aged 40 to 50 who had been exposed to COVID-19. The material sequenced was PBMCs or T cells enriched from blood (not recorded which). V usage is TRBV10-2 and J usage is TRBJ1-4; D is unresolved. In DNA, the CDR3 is TGCGCCAGCAGCGACACGGTTAGGGAAAAACTGTTTTTT. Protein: CASSDTVREKLFF.